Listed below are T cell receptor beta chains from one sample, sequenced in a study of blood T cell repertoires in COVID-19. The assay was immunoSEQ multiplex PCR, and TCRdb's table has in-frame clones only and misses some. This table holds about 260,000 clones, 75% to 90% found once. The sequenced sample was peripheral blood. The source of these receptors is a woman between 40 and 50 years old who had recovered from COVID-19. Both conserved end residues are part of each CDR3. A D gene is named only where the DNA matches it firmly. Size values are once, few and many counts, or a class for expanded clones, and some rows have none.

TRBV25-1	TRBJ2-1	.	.	CASSDPTRGLYNEQFF	TGTGCCAGCAGTGACCCGACAAGGGGCCTCTACAATGAGCAGTTCTTC
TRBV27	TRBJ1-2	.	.	CASSPSTGALEYGYTF	TGTGCCAGCAGTCCCTCGACAGGCGCCCTGGAGTATGGCTACACCTTC
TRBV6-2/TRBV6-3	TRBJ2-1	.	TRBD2	CASSSTSGAYNEQFF	TGTGCCAGCAGCTCGACTAGCGGGGCCTACAATGAGCAGTTCTTC
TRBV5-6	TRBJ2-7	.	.	CASSTGLSYEQYF	TGTGCCAGCAGCACGGGACTCTCCTACGAGCAGTACTTC
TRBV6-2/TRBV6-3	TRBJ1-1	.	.	CASSYSTRSNTEAFF	TGTGCCAGCAGTTACTCGACCAGGTCCAACACTGAAGCTTTCTTT
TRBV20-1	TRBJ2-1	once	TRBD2	CSASRASGGTYNEQFF	TGCAGTGCTAGTCGGGCTAGCGGGGGGACCTACAATGAGCAGTTCTTC
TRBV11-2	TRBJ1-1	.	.	CASSPVGTSPFF	TGTGCCAGCAGCCCGGTCGGGACATCGCCTTTCTTT
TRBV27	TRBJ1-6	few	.	CASSFSTGSPLHF	TGTGCCAGCAGTTTTTCCACAGGGTCACCCCTCCACTTT
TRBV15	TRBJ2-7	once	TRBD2	CATSRILAGPVEQYF	TGTGCCACCAGCAGGATCTTAGCGGGCCCCGTCGAGCAGTACTTC
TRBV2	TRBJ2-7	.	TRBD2	CASSPGLAGPTGYEQYF	TGTGCCAGCAGTCCGGGACTAGCGGGTCCGACTGGCTACGAGCAGTACTTC
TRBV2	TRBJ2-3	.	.	CASAGAGGTDTQYF	TGTGCCAGCGCAGGGGCAGGGGGCACAGATACGCAGTATTTT
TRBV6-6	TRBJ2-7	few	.	CASSRSLQVYEQYF	TGTGCCAGCAGTCGATCCTTACAGGTCTACGAGCAGTACTTC
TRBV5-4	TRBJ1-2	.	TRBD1	CASSLGQGQYGYTF	TGTGCCAGCAGCTTGGGACAGGGGCAATATGGCTACACCTTC
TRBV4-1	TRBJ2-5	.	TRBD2	CASSPRTSGGDFQETQYF	TGCGCCAGCAGCCCGCGGACTAGCGGGGGGGACTTCCAAGAGACCCAGTACTTC
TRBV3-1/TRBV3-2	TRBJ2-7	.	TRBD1	CASSQTGGEGYEQYF	TGTGCCAGCAGCCAGACAGGGGGCGAAGGCTACGAGCAGTACTTC
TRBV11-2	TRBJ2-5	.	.	CASSPIPGGGTTETQYF	TGTGCCAGCAGCCCGATCCCAGGCGGAGGTACCACAGAGACCCAGTACTTC
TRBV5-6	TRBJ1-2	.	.	CASSLWRNYGYTF	TGTGCCAGCAGCTTGTGGCGGAACTATGGCTACACCTTC
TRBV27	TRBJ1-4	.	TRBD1	CASSPDRGLNEKLFF	TGTGCCAGCAGTCCCGACAGGGGTCTTAATGAAAAACTGTTTTTT
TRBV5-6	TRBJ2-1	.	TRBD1	CASSRPVSGGLSEQFF	TGTGCCAGCAGCCGACCGGTGTCAGGGGGCTTAAGTGAGCAGTTCTTC
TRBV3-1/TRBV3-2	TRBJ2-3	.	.	CASSQGLAGGTADTQYF	TGTGCCAGCAGCCAAGGGCTGGCAGGGGGGACCGCAGATACGCAGTATTTT
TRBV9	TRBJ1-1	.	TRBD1	CASTNRGLIEAFF	TGTGCCAGCACCAACAGGGGTCTGATTGAAGCTTTCTTT
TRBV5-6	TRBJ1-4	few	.	CASSGAPGAYEKLFF	TGTGCCAGCAGCGGGGCGCCAGGGGCCTATGAAAAACTGTTTTTT
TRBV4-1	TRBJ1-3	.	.	CASSPLGLGGNTIYF	TGCGCCAGCAGCCCTTTGGGGCTAGGAGGAAACACCATATATTTT
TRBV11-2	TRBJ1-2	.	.	CASSGGGAPNYGYTF	TGTGCCAGCAGCGGCGGGGGGGCACCTAACTATGGCTACACCTTC
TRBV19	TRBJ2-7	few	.	CASRTRANSYEQYF	TGTGCCAGTAGAACCAGGGCCAACTCCTACGAGCAGTACTTC
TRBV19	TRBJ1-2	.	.	CASSPKVNRASNYGYTF	TGTGCCAGTAGTCCGAAAGTTAACAGGGCGTCCAACTATGGCTACACCTTC
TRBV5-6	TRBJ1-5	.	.	CASSSSGRDQPQHF	TGTGCCAGCAGCTCCTCAGGGAGGGATCAGCCCCAGCATTTT
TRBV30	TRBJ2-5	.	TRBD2	CAWSAGNSGGWETQYF	TGTGCCTGGAGCGCGGGGAATTCGGGGGGTTGGGAGACCCAGTACTTC
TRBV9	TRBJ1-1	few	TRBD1	CASSGGQGLPWNTEAFF	TGTGCCAGCAGCGGGGGACAGGGTCTACCCTGGAACACTGAAGCTTTCTTT
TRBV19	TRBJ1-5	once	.	CASSILGTLGQPQHF	TGTGCCAGTAGTATTTTAGGGACACTGGGTCAGCCCCAGCATTTT
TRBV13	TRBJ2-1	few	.	CASSLRDRGDNEQFF	TGTGCCAGCAGCTTACGGGATAGAGGTGACAATGAGCAGTTCTTC
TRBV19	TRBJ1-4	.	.	CASSSSSYEKLFF	TGTGCCAGTAGTTCATCGAGTTACGAAAAACTGTTTTTT
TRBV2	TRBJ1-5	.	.	CASWGDIENQPQHF	TGTGCCAGCTGGGGAGACATTGAAAATCAGCCCCAGCATTTT
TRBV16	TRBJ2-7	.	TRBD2	CASSQSTSGASEQYF	TGTGCCAGCAGCCAATCGACTAGCGGGGCGTCCGAGCAGTACTTC
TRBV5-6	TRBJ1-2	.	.	CASSSGGYGYTF	TGTGCCAGCAGCTCAGGTGGATATGGCTACACCTTC
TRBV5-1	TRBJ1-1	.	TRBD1	CASSLAYRGTEAFF	TGCGCCAGCAGCTTGGCGTACAGGGGGACTGAAGCTTTCTTT
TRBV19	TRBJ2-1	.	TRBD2	CASSIGGREQFF	TGTGCCAGTAGTATCGGGGGGAGAGAGCAGTTCTTC
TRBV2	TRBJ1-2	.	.	CASRTEGTQSAGYTF	TGTGCCAGCAGGACGGAGGGAACCCAATCGGCTGGCTACACCTTC
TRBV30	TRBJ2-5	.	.	CAWSVYQETQYF	TGTGCCTGGAGTGTGTATCAAGAGACCCAGTACTTC
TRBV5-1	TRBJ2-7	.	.	CASSLVGQPLVEQYF	TGCGCCAGCAGCTTGGTGGGGCAACCCTTAGTCGAGCAGTACTTC
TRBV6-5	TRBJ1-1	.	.	CASSFLLNTEAFF	TGTGCCAGCAGTTTTTTATTGAACACTGAAGCTTTCTTT
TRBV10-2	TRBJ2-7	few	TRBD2	CASSESLGGRSYEQYF	TGCGCCAGCAGTGAGTCGTTGGGAGGGCGAAGCTACGAGCAGTACTTC